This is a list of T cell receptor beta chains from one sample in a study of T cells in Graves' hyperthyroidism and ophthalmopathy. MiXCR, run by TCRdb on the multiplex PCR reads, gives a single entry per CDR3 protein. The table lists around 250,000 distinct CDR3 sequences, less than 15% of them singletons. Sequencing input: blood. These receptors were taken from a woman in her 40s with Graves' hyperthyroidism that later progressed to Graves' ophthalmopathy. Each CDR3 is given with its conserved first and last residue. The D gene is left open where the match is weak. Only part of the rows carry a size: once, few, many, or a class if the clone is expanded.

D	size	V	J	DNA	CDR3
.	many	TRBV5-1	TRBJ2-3	TGCGCCAGCAGCCGTTCAACTAGCACAGATACGCAGTATTTT	CASSRSTSTDTQYF
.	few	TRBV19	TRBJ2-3	TGTGCCAGTAGTATGGGACCTGGAGGTGATGATACGCAGTATTTT	CASSMGPGGDDTQYF
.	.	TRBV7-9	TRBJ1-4	TGTGCCAGCGCACTCCCAGACGAACTGTTTTTT	CASALPDELFF
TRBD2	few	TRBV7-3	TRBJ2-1	TGTGCCAGCAGCTTATTAAGCGGGAGTTTTAATGAGCAGTTCTTC	CASSLLSGSFNEQFF
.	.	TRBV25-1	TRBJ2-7	TGTGCCAGCAGATCAAATATTTCCTACGAGCAGTACTTC	CASRSNISYEQYF
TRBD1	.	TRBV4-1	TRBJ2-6	TGCGCCAGCAGCCAAAACACCTACAGGGGGCAAGAGTATTTCGACGTCCTGACTTTC	CASSQNTYRGQEYFDVLTF
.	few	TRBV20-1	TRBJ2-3	TGCAGTGCTGGAGCTATTAGCACAGATACGCAGTATTTT	CSAGAISTDTQYF
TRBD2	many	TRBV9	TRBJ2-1	TGTGCCAGCAGCGATAGCGGGATTGAGGTGGGTGAGCAGTTCTTC	CASSDSGIEVGEQFF
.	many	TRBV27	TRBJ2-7	TGTGCCAGCAGTTTCAGAGGTTCCGAGCAGTACTTC	CASSFRGSEQYF
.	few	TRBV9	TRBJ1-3	TGTGCCAGCAGCCAAGCGGGGGGAGGAAACACCATATATTTT	CASSQAGGGNTIYF
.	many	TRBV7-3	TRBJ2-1	TGTGCCAGCAGCCCAAGGGCTTCCACCTACAATGAGCAGTTCTTC	CASSPRASTYNEQFF
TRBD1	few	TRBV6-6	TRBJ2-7	TGTGCCAGCAGTTACAGGGACAGGGTAGTCAACGAGCAGTACTTC	CASSYRDRVVNEQYF
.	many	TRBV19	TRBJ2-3	TGTGCCAGTAGTATAGGCCAGCTAGGAACAGATACGCAGTATTTT	CASSIGQLGTDTQYF
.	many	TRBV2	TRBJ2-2	TGTGCCAGCAGTGACGGACCCCCGGGCACCGGGGAGCTGTTTTTT	CASSDGPPGTGELFF
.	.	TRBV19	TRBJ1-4	TGTGCCAGTAGTATGCCACGGACATGCGGCGCCGGTGAAAAACTGTTTTTT	CASSMPRTCGAGEKLFF
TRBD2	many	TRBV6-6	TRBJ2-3	TGTGCCAGCAGTTACTTGGCTAGCGGGAGAGCTAAGATAGATACGCAGTATTTT	CASSYLASGRAKIDTQYF
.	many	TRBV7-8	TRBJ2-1	TGTGCCAGCAGCTTGGGGAAGGGACCGACAGGTAGGGTGCAGTTCTTC	CASSLGKGPTGRVQFF
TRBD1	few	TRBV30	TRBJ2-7	TGTGCCTGGAGTGTTGGGGACAGCTCCTACGAGCAGTACTTC	CAWSVGDSSYEQYF
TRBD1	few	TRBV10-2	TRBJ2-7	TGCGCCAGCAAGGACAGGGGTTACGAGCAGTACTTC	CASKDRGYEQYF
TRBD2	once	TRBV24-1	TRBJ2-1	TGTGCCACAGCTTCTTCCGGGACTAGCGGGACGTACTCCTACAATGAGCAGTTCTTC	CATASSGTSGTYSYNEQFF
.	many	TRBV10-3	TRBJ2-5	TGTGCCATCAGTGAAGGGGGGAGACAAGAGACCCAGTACTTC	CAISEGGRQETQYF
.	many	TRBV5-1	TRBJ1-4	TGCGCCAGCAGCTTAATAGAGGTCCGTGAAAAACTGTTTTTT	CASSLIEVREKLFF
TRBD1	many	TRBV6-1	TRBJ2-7	TGTGCCAGCAGTTCATTTGCCGGGACAGAGTTCTACGAGCAGTACTTC	CASSSFAGTEFYEQYF
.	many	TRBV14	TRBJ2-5	TGTGCCAGCAAAGGACTGAATCAAGAGACCCAGTACTTC	CASKGLNQETQYF
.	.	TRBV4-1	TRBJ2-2	TGCGCCAGCAGCCAAGGGGGATTTAGCGGGGAGCTGTTTTTT	CASSQGGFSGELFF
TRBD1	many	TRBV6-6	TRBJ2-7	TGTGCCAGCAGTTACTCGAGGGGACAGGGAAGGGCGGGCTCCTACGAGCAGTACTTC	CASSYSRGQGRAGSYEQYF
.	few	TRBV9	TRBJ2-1	TGTGCCAGCAGCGTAGAATGGGGGACGTACAATGAGCAGTTCTTC	CASSVEWGTYNEQFF
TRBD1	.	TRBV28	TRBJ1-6	TGTGCCAGCACCCGCGACAGGGGTAGTAATTCACCCCTCCACTTT	CASTRDRGSNSPLHF
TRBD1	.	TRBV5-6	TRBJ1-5	TGTGCCAGCAACTTGGGACAGAATAGCAATCAGCCCCAGCATTTT	CASNLGQNSNQPQHF
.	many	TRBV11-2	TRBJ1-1	TGTGCCAGCAGCTTAGTTGCGGGGGGGTCTGAAGCTTTCTTT	CASSLVAGGSEAFF
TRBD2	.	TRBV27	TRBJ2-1	TGTGCCAGCTGGGGGGGCGGGAGGGGTCACAATGAGCAGTTCTTC	CASWGGGRGHNEQFF
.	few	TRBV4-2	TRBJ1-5	TGTGCCAGCAGCCAAGTAGGGTGGAATCAGCCCCAGCATTTT	CASSQVGWNQPQHF
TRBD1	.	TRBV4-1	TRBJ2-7	TGCGCCAGCAGCCAAGCCGCTCTGAGGGACAGGATCCGATACGAGCAGTACTTC	CASSQAALRDRIRYEQYF
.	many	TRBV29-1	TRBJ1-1	TGCAGCGTTGTGAAGCACTATGAAGCTTTCTTT	CSVVKHYEAFF
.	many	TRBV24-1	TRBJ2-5	TGTGCCACCAGTGACTACGACAGCAAAGAGACCCAGTACTTC	CATSDYDSKETQYF
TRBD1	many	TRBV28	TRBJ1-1	TGTGCCAGCAGTTCCGGACAGGGCTATTCGGCTTTCTTT	CASSSGQGYSAFF
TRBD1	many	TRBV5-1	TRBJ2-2	TGCGCCAGCAGGTCCGGGACAGGGAACACCGGGGAGCTGTTTTTT	CASRSGTGNTGELFF
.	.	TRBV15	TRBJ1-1	TGTGCCACCAGTGGCCGGGGGGGAGCTTTCTTT	CATSGRGGAFF
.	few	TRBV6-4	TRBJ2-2	TGTGCCAGCAGTGAGAACGCACCGGGGGAGCTGTTTTTT	CASSENAPGELFF
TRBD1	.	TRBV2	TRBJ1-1	TGTGCCAGCGCCACAGGGGGAATGACGTTAGCTTTCTTT	CASATGGMTLAFF
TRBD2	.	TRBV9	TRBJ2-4	TGTGCCAGCAGCTCAGGTGCTAGCGGGATAGCGGCCAAAAACATTCAGTACTTC	CASSSGASGIAAKNIQYF
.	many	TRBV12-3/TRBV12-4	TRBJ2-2	TGTGCCAGCGCTGACGGGACATCGAACACCGGGGAGCTGTTTTTT	CASADGTSNTGELFF
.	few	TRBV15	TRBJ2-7	TGTGCCACCAGCAGAAAAGGCGCCTCCTACGAGCAGTACTTC	CATSRKGASYEQYF
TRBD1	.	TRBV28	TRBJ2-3	TGTGCCAGCAGTTTATCTGGGACAGGGCAGGATGCGCAGTATTTT	CASSLSGTGQDAQYF
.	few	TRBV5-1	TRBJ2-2	TGCGCCAGCAGCTTGGTCGTACCTACGAACACCGGGGAGCTGTTTTTT	CASSLVVPTNTGELFF
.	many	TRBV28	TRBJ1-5	TGTGCCAGCAGTTTATGGGTCTTTCTGGGGAAGGCAAGCAATCAGCCCCAGCATTTT	CASSLWVFLGKASNQPQHF
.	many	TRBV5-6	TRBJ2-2	TGTGCCAGCAGCTCGATAGCAGGGGTCACCGGGGAGCTGTTTTTT	CASSSIAGVTGELFF
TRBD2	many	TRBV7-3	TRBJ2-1	TGTGCCAGCAGCTTAACGGGGGGGAGGGCCTCATTTAATGAGCAGTTCTTC	CASSLTGGRASFNEQFF
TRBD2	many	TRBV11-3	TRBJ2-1	TGTGCCAGCAGCTTTACTAGCGGGACTTACAATGAGCAGTTCTTC	CASSFTSGTYNEQFF
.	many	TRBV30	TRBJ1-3	TGTGCCTGGAGGGAGGAGGAGGAAAGAAACACCATATATTTT	CAWREEEERNTIYF
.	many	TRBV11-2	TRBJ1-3	TGTGCCAGCAGAGGTGTATCGCCTGGAAACACCATATATTTT	CASRGVSPGNTIYF
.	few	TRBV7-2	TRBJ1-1	TGTGCCAGCAGCCCGCAGGAGGGCACTGAAGCTTTCTTT	CASSPQEGTEAFF
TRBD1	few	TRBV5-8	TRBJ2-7	TGTGCCAGCAGCTTGGGGACAGGGCTATCCTACGAGCAGTACTTC	CASSLGTGLSYEQYF
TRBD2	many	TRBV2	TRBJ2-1	TGTGCCAGCAGTGATCCCGATATACTAGCGGGAGGGCGGTACAATGAGCAGTTCTTC	CASSDPDILAGGRYNEQFF